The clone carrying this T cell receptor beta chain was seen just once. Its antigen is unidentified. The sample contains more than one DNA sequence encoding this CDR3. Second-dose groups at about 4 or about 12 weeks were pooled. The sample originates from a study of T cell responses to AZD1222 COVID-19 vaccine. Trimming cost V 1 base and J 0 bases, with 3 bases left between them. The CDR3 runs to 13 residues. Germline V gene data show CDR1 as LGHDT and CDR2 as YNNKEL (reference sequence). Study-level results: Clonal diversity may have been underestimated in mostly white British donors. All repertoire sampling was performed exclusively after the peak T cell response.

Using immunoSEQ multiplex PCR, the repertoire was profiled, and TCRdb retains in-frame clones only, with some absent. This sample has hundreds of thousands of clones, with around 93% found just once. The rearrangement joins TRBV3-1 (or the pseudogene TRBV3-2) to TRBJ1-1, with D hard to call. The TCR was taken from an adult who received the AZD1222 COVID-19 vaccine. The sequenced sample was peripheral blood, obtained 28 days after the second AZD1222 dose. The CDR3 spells CASSQGLNTEAFF. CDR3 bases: TGTGCCAGCAGCCAAGGCCTGAACACTGAAGCTTTCTTT.